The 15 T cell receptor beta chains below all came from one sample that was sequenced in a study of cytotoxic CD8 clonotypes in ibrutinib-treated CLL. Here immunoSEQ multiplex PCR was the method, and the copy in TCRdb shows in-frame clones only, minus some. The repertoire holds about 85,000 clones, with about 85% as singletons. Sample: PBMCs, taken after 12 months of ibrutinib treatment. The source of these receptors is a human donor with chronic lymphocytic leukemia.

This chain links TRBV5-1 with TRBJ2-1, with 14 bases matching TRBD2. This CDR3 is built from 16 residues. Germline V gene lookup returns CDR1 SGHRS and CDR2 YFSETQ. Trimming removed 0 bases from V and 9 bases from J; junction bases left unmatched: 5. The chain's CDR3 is CASSLGLAGGAGEQFF. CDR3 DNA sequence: TGCGCCAGCAGCTTGGGACTAGCGGGAGGGGCAGGTGAGCAGTTCTTC.

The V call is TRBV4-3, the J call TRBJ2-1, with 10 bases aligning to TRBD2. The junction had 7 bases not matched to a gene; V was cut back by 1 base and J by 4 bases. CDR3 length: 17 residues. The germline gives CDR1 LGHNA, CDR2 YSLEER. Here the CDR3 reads CASSQVAGGSGYNEQFF. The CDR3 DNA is TGCGCCAGCAGCCAAGTAGCGGGAGGAAGTGGGTACAATGAGCAGTTCTTC.

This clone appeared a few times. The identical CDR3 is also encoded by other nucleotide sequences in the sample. The CDR3 nucleotides are TGTGCCTGGAGCGTCTCCTCTGGAAACACCATATATTTT. Translation gives CAWSVSSGNTIYF. The chain combines TRBV30 with TRBJ1-3, with D unclear. Looked up from germline, CDR1 is GTSNPN and CDR2 is SVGIG (reference sequence). V was shortened by 3 bases and J by 0 bases, with 6 bases between the two germline ends. The CDR3 extends over 13 amino acids.

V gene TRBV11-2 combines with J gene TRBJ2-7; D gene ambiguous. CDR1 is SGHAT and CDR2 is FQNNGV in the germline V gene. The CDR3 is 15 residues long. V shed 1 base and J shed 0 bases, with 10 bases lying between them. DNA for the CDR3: TGTGCCAGCAGCTTAGCTTTCACCAACTCCTACGAGCAGTACTTC. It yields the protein CASSLAFTNSYEQYF.

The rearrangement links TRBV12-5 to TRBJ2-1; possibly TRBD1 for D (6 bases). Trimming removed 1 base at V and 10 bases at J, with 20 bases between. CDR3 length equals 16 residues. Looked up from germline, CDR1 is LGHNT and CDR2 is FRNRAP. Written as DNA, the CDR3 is TGTGCTAGTGGTTTGGGTATGGGGACACCGGTCGGCGAGCAGTTCTTC. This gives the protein CASGLGMGTPVGEQFF.

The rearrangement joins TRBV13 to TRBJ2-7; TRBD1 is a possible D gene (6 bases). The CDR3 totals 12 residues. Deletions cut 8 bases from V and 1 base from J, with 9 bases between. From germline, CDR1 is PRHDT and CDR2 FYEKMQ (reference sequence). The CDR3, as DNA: TGTGCCAGCCGCGACAGGTCCTACGAGCAGTACTTC. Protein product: CASRDRSYEQYF. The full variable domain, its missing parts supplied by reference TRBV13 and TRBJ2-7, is AAGVIQSPRHLIKEKRETATLKCYPIPRHDTVYWYQQGPGQDPQFLISFYEKMQSDKGSIPDRFSAQQFSDYHSELNMSSLELGDSALYFCASRDRSYEQYFGPGTRLTVT.

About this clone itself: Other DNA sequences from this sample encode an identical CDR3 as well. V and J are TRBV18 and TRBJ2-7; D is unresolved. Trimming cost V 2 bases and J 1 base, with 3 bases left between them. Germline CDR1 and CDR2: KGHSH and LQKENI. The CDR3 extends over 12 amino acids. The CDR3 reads CASSPGSYEQYF. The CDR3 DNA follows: TGTGCCAGCTCACCAGGGTCCTACGAGCAGTACTTC.

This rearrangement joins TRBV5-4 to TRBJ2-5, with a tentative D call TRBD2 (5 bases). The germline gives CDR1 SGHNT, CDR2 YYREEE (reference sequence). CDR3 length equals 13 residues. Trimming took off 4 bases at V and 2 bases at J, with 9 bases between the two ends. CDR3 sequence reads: CASSPDWQETQYF. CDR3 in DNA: TGTGCCAGCAGCCCGGACTGGCAAGAGACCCAGTACTTC.

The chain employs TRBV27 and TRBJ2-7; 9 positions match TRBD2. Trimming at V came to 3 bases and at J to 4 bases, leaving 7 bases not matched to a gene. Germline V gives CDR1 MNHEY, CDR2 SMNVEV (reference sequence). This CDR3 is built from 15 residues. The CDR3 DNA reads TGTGCCAGCAGTTTGCGCGGGAGGGCAGTATACGAGCAGTACTTC. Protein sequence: CASSLRGRAVYEQYF.

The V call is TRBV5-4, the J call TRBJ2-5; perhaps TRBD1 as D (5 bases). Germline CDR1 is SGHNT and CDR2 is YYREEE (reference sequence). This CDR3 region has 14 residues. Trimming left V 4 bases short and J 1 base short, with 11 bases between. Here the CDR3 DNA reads TGTGCCAGCAGCGCTTGGGGCCTCCAAGAGACCCAGTACTTC. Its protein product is CASSAWGLQETQYF. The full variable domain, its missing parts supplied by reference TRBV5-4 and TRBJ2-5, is ETGVTQSPTHLIKTRGQQVTLRCSSQSGHNTVSWYQQALGQGPQFIFQYYREEENGRGNFPPRFSGLQFPNYSSELNVNALELDDSALYLCASSAWGLQETQYFGPGTRLLVL.

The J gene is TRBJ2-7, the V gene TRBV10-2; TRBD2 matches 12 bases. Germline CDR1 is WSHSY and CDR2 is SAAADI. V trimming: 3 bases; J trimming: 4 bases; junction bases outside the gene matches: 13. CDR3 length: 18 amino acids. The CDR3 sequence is CASSDPRAASGRGYEQYF. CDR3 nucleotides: TGCGCCAGCAGTGACCCTCGAGCGGCTAGCGGGAGGGGGTACGAGCAGTACTTC.

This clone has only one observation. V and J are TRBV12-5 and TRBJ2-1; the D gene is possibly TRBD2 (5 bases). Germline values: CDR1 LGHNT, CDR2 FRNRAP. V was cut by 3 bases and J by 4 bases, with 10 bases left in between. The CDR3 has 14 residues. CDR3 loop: CASGLSGPYNEQFF. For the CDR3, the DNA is TGTGCTAGTGGTTTAAGCGGACCATACAATGAGCAGTTCTTC.

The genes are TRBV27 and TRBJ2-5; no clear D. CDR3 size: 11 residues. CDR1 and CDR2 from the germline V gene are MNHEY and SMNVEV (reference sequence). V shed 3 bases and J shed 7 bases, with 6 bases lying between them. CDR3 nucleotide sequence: TGTGCCAGCAGTTTGGGTGGGACCCAGTACTTC. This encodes CASSLGGTQYF.

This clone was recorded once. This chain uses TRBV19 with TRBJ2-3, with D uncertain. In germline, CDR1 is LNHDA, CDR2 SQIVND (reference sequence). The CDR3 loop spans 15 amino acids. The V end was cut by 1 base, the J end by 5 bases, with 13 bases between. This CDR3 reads CASSIGALAGDTQYF. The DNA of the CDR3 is TGTGCCAGTAGTATAGGGGCGTTAGCAGGAGATACGCAGTATTTT.

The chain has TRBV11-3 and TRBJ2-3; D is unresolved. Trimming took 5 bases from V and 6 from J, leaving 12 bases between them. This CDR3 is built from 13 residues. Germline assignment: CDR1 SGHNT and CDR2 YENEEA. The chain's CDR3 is CASSPTAMDTQYF. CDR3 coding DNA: TGTGCCAGCAGCCCGACCGCTATGGATACGCAGTATTTT. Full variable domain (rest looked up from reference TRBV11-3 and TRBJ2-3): EAGVVQSPRYKIIEKKQPVAFWCNPISGHNTLYWYLQNLGQGPELLIRYENEEAVDDSQLPKDRFSAERLKGVDSTLKIQPAELGDSAVYLCASSPTAMDTQYFGPGTRLTVL.